This T cell receptor beta chain was sequenced during a study of blood T cell repertoires in COVID-19. Study-wide context: The United States, Italy and Spain were the sources of the acute and convalescent COVID-19 samples. PBMCs, B-cell-depleted T cells, or T cells provided the cDNA or gDNA that made up the material.

Original methodology: By means of reference gene primer amplification, nucleated cell counts were estimated. Here immunoSEQ multiplex PCR was the method, and the copy in TCRdb shows in-frame clones only, minus some. V, J and clone size reflect that table, while D and trimming were determined from the DNA. This sample yields more than 70,000 clones, of which about nine tenths are seen a single time; roughly 5% belongs to the top ten. Germline V lookup: CDR1 MDHEN, CDR2 SYDVKM. The CDR3 is 16 amino acids. V shed 11 bases and J shed 0 bases, with 19 bases lying between them. The sample holds one count of this clone.

The sequenced sample consisted of peripheral blood. The V call is TRBV28, the J call TRBJ1-4, with D possibly TRBD1 on 6 matching bases. The clonotype was recovered from a man aged 45-60 years with active or convalescent COVID-19. This chain's CDR3 is CAGRRGGATTNEKLFF. CDR3 nucleotide sequence: TGTGCCGGACGACGGGGGGGCGCGACAACTAATGAAAAACTGTTTTTT.